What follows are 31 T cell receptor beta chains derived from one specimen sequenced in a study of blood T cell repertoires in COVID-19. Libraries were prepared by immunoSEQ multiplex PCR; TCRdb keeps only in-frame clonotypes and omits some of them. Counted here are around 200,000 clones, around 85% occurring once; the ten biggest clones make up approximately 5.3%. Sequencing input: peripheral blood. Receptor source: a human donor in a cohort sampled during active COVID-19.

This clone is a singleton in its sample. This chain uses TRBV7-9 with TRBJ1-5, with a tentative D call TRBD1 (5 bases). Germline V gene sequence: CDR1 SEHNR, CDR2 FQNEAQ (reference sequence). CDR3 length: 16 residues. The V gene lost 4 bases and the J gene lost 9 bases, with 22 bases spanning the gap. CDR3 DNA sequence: TGTGCCAGCAGCTCGGCACGTACAGGCCCCCAGGGGCCCCAGCATTTT. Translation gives CASSSARTGPQGPQHF.

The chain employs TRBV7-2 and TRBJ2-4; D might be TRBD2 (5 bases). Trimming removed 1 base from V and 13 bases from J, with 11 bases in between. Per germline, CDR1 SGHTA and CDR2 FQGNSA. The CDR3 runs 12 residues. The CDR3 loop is CASSLETGSQYF. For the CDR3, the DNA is TGTGCCAGCAGCTTAGAGACGGGGTCCCAGTACTTC.

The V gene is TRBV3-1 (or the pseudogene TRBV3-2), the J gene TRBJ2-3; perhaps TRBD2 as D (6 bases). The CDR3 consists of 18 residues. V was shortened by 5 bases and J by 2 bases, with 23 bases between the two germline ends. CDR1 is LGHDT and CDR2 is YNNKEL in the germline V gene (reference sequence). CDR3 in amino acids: CASSYPSEARDLTDTQYF. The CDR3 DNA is TGTGCCAGCAGCTACCCCTCGGAGGCGCGGGACCTCACAGATACGCAGTATTTT.

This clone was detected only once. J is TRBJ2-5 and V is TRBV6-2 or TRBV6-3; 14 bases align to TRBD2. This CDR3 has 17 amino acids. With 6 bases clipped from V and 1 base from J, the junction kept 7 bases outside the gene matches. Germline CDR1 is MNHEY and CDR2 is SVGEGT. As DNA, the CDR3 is TGTGCCAGCAGCCCGGGACTAGCGGGAGTGTTCCAAGAGACCCAGTACTTC. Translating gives CASSPGLAGVFQETQYF.

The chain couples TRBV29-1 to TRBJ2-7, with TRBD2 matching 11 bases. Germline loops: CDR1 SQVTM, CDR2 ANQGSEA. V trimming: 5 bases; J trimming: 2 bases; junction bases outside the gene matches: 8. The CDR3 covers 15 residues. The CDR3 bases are TGCAGCGTTCGAGGCGAGGGACTAGCGGCCTACGAGCAGTACTTC. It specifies CSVRGEGLAAYEQYF.

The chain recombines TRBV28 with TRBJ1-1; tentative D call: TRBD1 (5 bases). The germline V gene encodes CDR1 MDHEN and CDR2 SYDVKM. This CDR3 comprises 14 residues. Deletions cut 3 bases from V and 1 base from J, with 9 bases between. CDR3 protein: CASSLSRGNTEAFF. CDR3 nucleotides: TGTGCCAGCAGTTTGAGTAGGGGGAACACTGAAGCTTTCTTT.

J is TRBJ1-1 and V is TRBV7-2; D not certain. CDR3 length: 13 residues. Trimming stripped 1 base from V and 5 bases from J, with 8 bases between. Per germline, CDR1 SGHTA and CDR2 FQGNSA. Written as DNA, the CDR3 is TGTGCCAGCAGCTTAGTCACGGTAACTGAAGCTTTCTTT. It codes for CASSLVTVTEAFF.

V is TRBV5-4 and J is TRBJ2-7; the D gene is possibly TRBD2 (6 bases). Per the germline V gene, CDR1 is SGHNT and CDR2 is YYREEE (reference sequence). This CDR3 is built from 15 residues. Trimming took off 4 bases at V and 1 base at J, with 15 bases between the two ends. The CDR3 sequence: CASSAQGGESYEQYF. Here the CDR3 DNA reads TGTGCCAGCAGCGCCCAAGGCGGGGAATCCTACGAGCAGTACTTC.

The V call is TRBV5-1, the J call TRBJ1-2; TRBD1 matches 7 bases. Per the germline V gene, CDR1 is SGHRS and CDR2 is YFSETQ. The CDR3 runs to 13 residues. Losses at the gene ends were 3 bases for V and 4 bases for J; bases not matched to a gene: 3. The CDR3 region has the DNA TGCGCCAGCAGCTCTTCAGGGGGCTATGGCTACACCTTC. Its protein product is CASSSSGGYGYTF. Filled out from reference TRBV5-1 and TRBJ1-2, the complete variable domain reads KAGVTQTPRYLIKTRGQQVTLSCSPISGHRSVSWYQQTPGQGLQFLFEYFSETQRNKGNFPGRFSGRQFSNSRSEMNVSTLELGDSALYLCASSSSGGYGYTFGSGTRLTVV.

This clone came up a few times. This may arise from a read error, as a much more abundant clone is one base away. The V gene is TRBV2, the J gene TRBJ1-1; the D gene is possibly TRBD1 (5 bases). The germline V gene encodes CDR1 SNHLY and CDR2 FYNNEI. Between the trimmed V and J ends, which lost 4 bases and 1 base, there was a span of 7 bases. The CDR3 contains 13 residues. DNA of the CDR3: TGTGCCAGCAGTGCGGACAAGAACACTGAAGCTTTCTTT. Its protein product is CASSADKNTEAFF.

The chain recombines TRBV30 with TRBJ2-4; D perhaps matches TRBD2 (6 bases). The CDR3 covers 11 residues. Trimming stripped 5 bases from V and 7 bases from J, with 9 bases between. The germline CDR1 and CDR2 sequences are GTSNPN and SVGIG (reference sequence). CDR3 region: CAWVGLNIQYF. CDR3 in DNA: TGTGCCTGGGTGGGACTGAACATTCAGTACTTC.

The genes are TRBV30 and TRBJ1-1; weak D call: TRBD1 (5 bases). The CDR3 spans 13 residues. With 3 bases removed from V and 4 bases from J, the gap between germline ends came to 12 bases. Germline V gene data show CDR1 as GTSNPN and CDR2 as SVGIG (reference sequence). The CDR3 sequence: CAWRSQGATEAFF. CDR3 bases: TGTGCCTGGAGATCGCAGGGCGCCACTGAAGCTTTCTTT.

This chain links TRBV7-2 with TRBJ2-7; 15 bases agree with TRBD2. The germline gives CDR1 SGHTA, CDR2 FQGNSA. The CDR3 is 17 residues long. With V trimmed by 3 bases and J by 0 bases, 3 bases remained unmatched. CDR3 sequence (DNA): TGTGCCAGCAGCTTGGGACTAGCGGGAGGACTCTCCTACGAGCAGTACTTC. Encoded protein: CASSLGLAGGLSYEQYF.

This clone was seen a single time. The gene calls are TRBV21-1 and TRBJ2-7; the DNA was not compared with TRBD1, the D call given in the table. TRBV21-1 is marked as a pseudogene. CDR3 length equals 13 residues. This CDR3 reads CAVWGRPGYEQYF. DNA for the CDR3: TGTGCCGTTTGGGGCAGGCCGGGCTACGAGCAGTACTTC.

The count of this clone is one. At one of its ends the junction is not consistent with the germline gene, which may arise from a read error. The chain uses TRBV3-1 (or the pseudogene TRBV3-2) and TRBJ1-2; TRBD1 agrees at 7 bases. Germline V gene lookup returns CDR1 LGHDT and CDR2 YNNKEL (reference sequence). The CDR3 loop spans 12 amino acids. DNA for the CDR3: TGTGCCAGCAGCCGCGGGACAGAGGAACGCTACTTC. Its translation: CASSRGTEERYF.

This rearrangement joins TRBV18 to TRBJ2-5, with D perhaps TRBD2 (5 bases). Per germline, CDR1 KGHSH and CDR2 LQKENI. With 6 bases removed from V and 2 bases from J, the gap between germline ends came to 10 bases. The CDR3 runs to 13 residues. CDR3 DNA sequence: TGTGCCAGCTCCTCGGGAACTCAAGAGACCCAGTACTTC. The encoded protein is CASSSGTQETQYF.

DNA for the CDR3: TGTGCCAGCGACAGGGCCCTTACGAGGGTTTCGGCCAATGAGCAGTTCTTC. It specifies CASDRALTRVSANEQFF. V gene TRBV7-3 combines with J gene TRBJ2-1, with 7 bases identical to TRBD1. Losses at the gene ends were 8 bases for V and 6 bases for J; bases not matched to a gene: 19. The CDR3 covers 17 residues. Germline CDR1 is SGHTA and CDR2 is FQGTGA. Looking up the rest from reference TRBV7-3 and TRBJ2-1 gives the full variable domain: GAGVSQTPSNKVTEKGKYVELRCDPISGHTALYWYRQSLGQGPEFLIYFQGTGAADDSGLPNDRFFAVRPEGSVSTLKIQRTERGDSAVYLCASDRALTRVSANEQFFGPGTRLTVL.

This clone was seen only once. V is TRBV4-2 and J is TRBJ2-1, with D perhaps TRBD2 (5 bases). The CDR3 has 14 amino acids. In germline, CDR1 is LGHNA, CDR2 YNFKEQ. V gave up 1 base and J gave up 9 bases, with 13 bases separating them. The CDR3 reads CASSQAPSPREQFF. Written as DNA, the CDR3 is TGTGCCAGCAGCCAAGCCCCTAGCCCCCGTGAGCAGTTCTTC.

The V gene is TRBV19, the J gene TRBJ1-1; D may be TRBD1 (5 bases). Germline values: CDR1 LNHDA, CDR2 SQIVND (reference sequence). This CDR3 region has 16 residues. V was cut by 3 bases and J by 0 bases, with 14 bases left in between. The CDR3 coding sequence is TGTGCCAGTAGTATCCTCCTTACAGGAGTGAACACTGAAGCTTTCTTT. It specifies CASSILLTGVNTEAFF.

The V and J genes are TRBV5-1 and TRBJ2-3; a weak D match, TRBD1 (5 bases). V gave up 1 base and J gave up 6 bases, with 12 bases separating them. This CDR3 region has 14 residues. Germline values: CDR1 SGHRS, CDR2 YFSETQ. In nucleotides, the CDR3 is TGCGCCAGCAGCTTGCAGACCCGACAGGATACGCAGTATTTT. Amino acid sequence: CASSLQTRQDTQYF.

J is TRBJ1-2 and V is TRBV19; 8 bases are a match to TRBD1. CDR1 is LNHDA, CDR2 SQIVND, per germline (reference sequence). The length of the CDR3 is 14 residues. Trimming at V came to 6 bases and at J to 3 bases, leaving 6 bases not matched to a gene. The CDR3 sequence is CASSRTGWDYGYTF. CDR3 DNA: TGTGCCAGTAGCCGGACAGGGTGGGACTATGGCTACACCTTC.

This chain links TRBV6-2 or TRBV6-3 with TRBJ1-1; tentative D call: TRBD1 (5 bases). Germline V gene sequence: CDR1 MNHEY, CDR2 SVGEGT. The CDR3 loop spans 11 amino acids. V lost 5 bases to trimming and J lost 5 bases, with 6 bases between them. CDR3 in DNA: TGTGCCAGCAGTCACAGGACTGAAGCTTTCTTT. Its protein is CASSHRTEAFF.

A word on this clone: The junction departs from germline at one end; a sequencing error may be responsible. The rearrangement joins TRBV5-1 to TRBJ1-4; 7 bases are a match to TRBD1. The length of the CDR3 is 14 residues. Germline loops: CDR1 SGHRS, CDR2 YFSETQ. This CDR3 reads CASSRDSPNEKLFF. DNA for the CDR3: TGCGCCAGCAGCCGGGACAGCCCTAACGAAAAACTGTTTTTT. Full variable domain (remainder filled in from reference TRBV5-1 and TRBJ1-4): KAGVTQTPRYLIKTRGQQVTLSCSPISGHRSVSWYQQTPGQGLQFLFEYFSETQRNKGNFPGRFSGRQFSNSRSEMNVSTLELGDSALYLCASSRDSPNEKLFFGSGTQLSVL.

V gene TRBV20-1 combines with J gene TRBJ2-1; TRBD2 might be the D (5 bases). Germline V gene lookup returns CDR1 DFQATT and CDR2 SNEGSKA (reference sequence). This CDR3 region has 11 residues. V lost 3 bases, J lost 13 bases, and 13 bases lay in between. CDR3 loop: CSARPSFYQFF. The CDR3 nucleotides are TGCAGTGCTAGGCCTAGCTTTTATCAGTTCTTC.

The CDR3 DNA follows: TGCGCCAGCAGCCCCGGCGCAGCGGGAGGGCCATACGAGCAGTACTTC. It encodes CASSPGAAGGPYEQYF. This chain links TRBV4-3 with TRBJ2-7; 10 positions agree with TRBD2. This CDR3 contains 16 residues. J lost 4 bases, V lost 4 bases, and 10 bases had no gene match. Germline V gives CDR1 LGHNA, CDR2 YSLEER.

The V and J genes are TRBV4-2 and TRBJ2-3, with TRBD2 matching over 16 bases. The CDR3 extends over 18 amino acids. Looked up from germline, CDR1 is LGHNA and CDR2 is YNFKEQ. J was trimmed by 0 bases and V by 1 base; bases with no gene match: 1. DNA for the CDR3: TGTGCCAGCAGCCAAGGGGGACTAGCGGGAGGGAGCACAGATACGCAGTATTTT. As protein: CASSQGGLAGGSTDTQYF.

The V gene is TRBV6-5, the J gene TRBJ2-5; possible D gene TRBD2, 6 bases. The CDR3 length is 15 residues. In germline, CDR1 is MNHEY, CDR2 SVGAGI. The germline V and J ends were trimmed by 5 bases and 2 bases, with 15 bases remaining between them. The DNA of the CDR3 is TGTGCCAGCAGTCTGTCGACGGAGGGTCAAGAGACCCAGTACTTC. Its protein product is CASSLSTEGQETQYF.

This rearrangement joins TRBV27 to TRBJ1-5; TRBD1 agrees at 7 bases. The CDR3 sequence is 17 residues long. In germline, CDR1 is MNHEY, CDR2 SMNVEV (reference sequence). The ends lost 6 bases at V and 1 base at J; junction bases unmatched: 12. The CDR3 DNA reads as TGTGCCAGCAGCCCTACCGCGACAGGGTTAAGCAATCAGCCCCAGCATTTT. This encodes CASSPTATGLSNQPQHF.

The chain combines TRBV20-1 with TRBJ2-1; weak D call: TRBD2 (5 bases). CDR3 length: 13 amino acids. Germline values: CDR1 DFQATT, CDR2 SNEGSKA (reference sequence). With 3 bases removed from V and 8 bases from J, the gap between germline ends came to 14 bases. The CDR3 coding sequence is TGCAGTGCTAGTGGGATCGGGGTCGATGAGCAGTTCTTC. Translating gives CSASGIGVDEQFF.

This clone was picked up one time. CDR3 residues: CASSKDGGGRSPLHF. The CDR3 region has the DNA TGTGCCAGCAGCAAAGATGGGGGCGGGAGGTCACCCCTCCACTTT. The chain couples TRBV21-1 to TRBJ1-6. TRBV21-1 is reported as a pseudogene. This CDR3 region has 15 residues.

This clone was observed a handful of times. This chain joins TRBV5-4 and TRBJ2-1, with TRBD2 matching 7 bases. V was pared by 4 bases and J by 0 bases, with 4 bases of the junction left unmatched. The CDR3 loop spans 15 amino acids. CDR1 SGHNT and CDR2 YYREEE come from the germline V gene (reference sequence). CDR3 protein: CASSRDYPSYNEQFF. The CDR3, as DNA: TGTGCCAGCAGCAGGGACTATCCCTCCTACAATGAGCAGTTCTTC.